A single sample is the source of the 28 T cell receptor beta chains below, sequenced in a study of blood T cell repertoires in COVID-19. The method was immunoSEQ multiplex PCR; TCRdb's version includes in-frame clones alone and lacks a portion of them. The sample lists a few hundred thousand clones, around 85% occurring once. Sequenced: PBMCs or T cells enriched from blood (not recorded which). These receptors all stem from a woman aged 50 to 60 in a cohort exposed to, infected with or recovered from COVID-19 (not recorded which).

The chain is built from TRBV19 and TRBJ2-7; 7 bases fit TRBD2. Trimming removed 6 bases from V and 8 bases from J; junction bases left unmatched: 10. From germline, CDR1 is LNHDA and CDR2 SQIVND (reference sequence). The CDR3 length is 13 residues. The CDR3 loop reads CASRGTGTTKQYF. The DNA for the CDR3 is TGTGCCAGTAGGGGCACTGGGACTACGAAGCAGTACTTC.

The chain employs TRBV19 and TRBJ1-1; D not resolved. Germline V lookup: CDR1 LNHDA, CDR2 SQIVND (reference sequence). Trimming stripped 10 bases from V and 1 base from J, with 13 bases between. This CDR3 comprises 13 residues. The CDR3 bases are TGTGCCACCTCGACACAGACGAACACTGAAGCTTTCTTT. Translation gives CATSTQTNTEAFF.

V gene TRBV7-3 combines with J gene TRBJ2-5, with no clear D. The CDR3 has 12 residues. The V end was cut by 5 bases, the J end by 4 bases, with 8 bases between. Per the germline V gene, CDR1 is SGHTA and CDR2 is FQGTGA. In DNA form, the CDR3 reads TGTGCCAGCAGCCTCAACTCAGAGACCCAGTACTTC. Translating gives CASSLNSETQYF.

The chain couples TRBV5-4 to TRBJ2-7; D gene ambiguous. The CDR3 extends over 11 amino acids. Trimming took off 2 bases at V and 8 bases at J, with 8 bases between the two ends. Germline CDR1 reads SGHNT; CDR2 reads YYREEE (reference sequence). DNA of the CDR3: TGTGCCAGCAGCTTTGGCCCCAAGCAGTACTTC. This codes for CASSFGPKQYF.

V usage is TRBV19 and J usage is TRBJ1-2; TRBD1 agrees at 12 bases. V gave up 7 bases and J gave up 4 bases; unmatched junction bases: 10. From germline, CDR1 is LNHDA and CDR2 SQIVND (reference sequence). The CDR3 contains 16 residues. Here the CDR3 reads CASNPQGTGGSYGYTF. The DNA of the CDR3 is TGTGCCAGTAATCCCCAGGGGACAGGGGGCAGCTATGGCTACACCTTC.

The V and J genes are TRBV9 and TRBJ2-2, with TRBD2 identical over 10 bases. The length of the CDR3 is 16 residues. With 0 bases clipped from V and 6 bases from J, the junction kept 5 bases outside the gene matches. CDR1 is SGDLS and CDR2 is YYNGEE in the germline V gene. The CDR3 region has the DNA TGTGCCAGCAGCGTAGCCCTAGCGGGGGCCCCCGGGGAGCTGTTTTTT. It specifies CASSVALAGAPGELFF.

V gene TRBV28 combines with J gene TRBJ1-3; perhaps TRBD1 as D (6 bases). Per the germline V gene, CDR1 is MDHEN and CDR2 is SYDVKM. The CDR3 has 14 amino acids. Trimming cost V 6 bases and J 4 bases, with 13 bases left between them. The CDR3 region is CASSGGQFGNTIYF. As DNA, the CDR3 is TGTGCCAGCAGCGGAGGACAGTTCGGAAACACCATATATTTT.

Regarding this clone: One end of the junction fails to match germline, which may point to a read error. J is TRBJ1-1 and V is TRBV7-7; possible D gene TRBD1, 5 bases. Per germline, CDR1 SSHAT and CDR2 FNYEAQ (reference sequence). This CDR3 is 13 amino acids long. The CDR3 reads CASSLTGDTEAFF. The CDR3 region has the DNA TGTGCTAGCAGCTTAACAGGAGACACTGAAGCTTTCTTT.

This clone was picked up one time. The V and J genes are TRBV12-3 or TRBV12-4 and TRBJ1-1; tentative D call: TRBD1 (5 bases). The CDR3 has 13 residues. The germline V and J ends were trimmed by 1 base and 3 bases, with 6 bases remaining between them. The CDR3 DNA follows: TGTGCCAGCAGTTTAGTAGGGGACACTGAAGCTTTCTTT. Translation: CASSLVGDTEAFF.

This clone has only one observation. This chain joins TRBV29-1 and TRBJ2-7; TRBD1 matches 9 bases. Germline-derived CDR1 and CDR2 are SQVTM and ANQGSEA. The CDR3 contains 13 residues. The ends lost 3 bases at V and 4 bases at J; junction bases unmatched: 4. In DNA, the CDR3 is TGCAGCGTTGAGGGGACAGGGCGATACGAGCAGTACTTC. This sequence encodes CSVEGTGRYEQYF.

V gene TRBV6-7 combines with J gene TRBJ2-1, with 10 bases lining up with TRBD2. TRBV6-7 is an ORF, with its function uncertain. The CDR3 sequence is 15 residues long. V trimming: 6 bases; J trimming: 3 bases; junction bases outside the gene matches: 5. This chain's CDR3 is CASRSGGANYNEQFF. CDR3 coding DNA: TGTGCCAGCAGGAGCGGGGGGGCCAACTACAATGAGCAGTTCTTC.

This sequence joins TRBV7-2 and TRBJ2-3; D perhaps matches TRBD1 (6 bases). The CDR3 is 14 amino acids. Germline values: CDR1 SGHTA, CDR2 FQGNSA. With 1 base removed from V and 3 bases from J, the gap between germline ends came to 8 bases. CDR3 coding DNA: TGTGCCAGCAGCTTAGAACAGGGAACAGATACGCAGTATTTT. This encodes CASSLEQGTDTQYF.

A few counts support this clone. J is TRBJ1-5 and V is TRBV21-1; the table calls TRBD1, which could not be checked here. TRBV21-1 is listed as a pseudogene. The CDR3 length is 12 residues. The DNA of the CDR3 is TGTGCCAGCAAGGACAGGCATCAGCCCCAGCATTTT. Translating it yields CASKDRHQPQHF.

V is TRBV10-2 and J is TRBJ1-6; the D is unclear. Germline assignment: CDR1 WSHSY and CDR2 SAAADI. The CDR3 covers 14 residues. Trimming left V 2 bases short and J 10 bases short, with 12 bases between. CDR3 protein: CASSEPTGWSPLHF. In nucleotides, the CDR3 is TGCGCCAGCAGTGAGCCGACGGGGTGGTCACCCCTCCACTTT.

V is TRBV28 and J is TRBJ2-1, with D tentatively TRBD1 (5 bases). The germline CDR1 and CDR2 sequences are MDHEN and SYDVKM. Deletions cut 2 bases from V and 7 bases from J, with 15 bases between. The CDR3 totals 15 residues. CDR3 sequence: CASSLTWGFFNEQFF. The CDR3 DNA reads TGTGCCAGCAGTTTAACCTGGGGCTTTTTTAATGAGCAGTTCTTC. The whole variable domain, filled in from reference TRBV28 and TRBJ2-1, reads DVKVTQSSRYLVKRTGEKVFLECVQDMDHENMFWYRQDPGLGLRLIYFSYDVKMKEKGDIPEGYSVSREKKERFSLILESASTNQTSMYLCASSLTWGFFNEQFFGPGTRLTVL.

The rearrangement joins TRBV5-1 to TRBJ1-6; tentatively, D is TRBD1 (6 bases). The germline gives CDR1 SGHRS, CDR2 YFSETQ. CDR3 length: 15 amino acids. V lost 0 bases and J 7 bases, leaving 11 bases between the germline ends. This CDR3 is CASSLDQGTNSPLHF. CDR3 bases: TGCGCCAGCAGCTTGGATCAGGGGACCAATTCACCCCTCCACTTT.

The chain employs TRBV3-1 (or the pseudogene TRBV3-2) and TRBJ1-2; TRBD1 might be the D (6 bases). Between the trimmed V and J ends, which lost 1 base and 8 bases, there was a span of 11 bases. This CDR3 is 13 amino acids long. Germline V gives CDR1 LGHDT, CDR2 YNNKEL (reference sequence). The CDR3, as DNA: TGTGCCAGCAGCCAAGGGCACAGGGTCGGCTACACCTTC. Amino acids: CASSQGHRVGYTF.

The CDR3 loop reads CAWSSPRTGNFF. The CDR3 nucleotides read TGTGCCTGGAGTTCCCCTCGGACAGGAAATTTCTTT. This chain links TRBV30 with TRBJ1-1; 7 nucleotides align to TRBD1. The J segment lost 13 bases and the V segment lost 2 bases, leaving 10 bases of the junction unmatched. The CDR3 has 12 residues. Germline-derived CDR1 and CDR2 are GTSNPN and SVGIG (reference sequence).

The chain is built from TRBV4-3 and TRBJ1-2, with TRBD1 as a possible D gene (5 bases). Germline CDR1 and CDR2: LGHNA and YSLEER. V was cut by 0 bases and J by 8 bases, with 10 bases left in between. There are 13 residues in the CDR3. The CDR3 spells CASSQDSGGGYTF. For the CDR3, the DNA is TGCGCCAGCAGCCAAGATAGCGGGGGAGGCTACACCTTC.

Only a few counts were recorded for this clone. The gene calls are TRBV2 and TRBJ1-2; 10 nucleotides align to TRBD1. V shed 7 bases, J shed 8 bases, and the junction held 13 bases outside the gene matches. The CDR3 totals 15 residues. CDR1 and CDR2 from the germline V gene are SNHLY and FYNNEI. The CDR3 region is CASNYRTGGYGGYTF. CDR3 in DNA: TGTGCCAGCAACTATAGGACAGGGGGATATGGAGGCTACACCTTC. The entire variable domain, with the rest obtained from reference TRBV2 and TRBJ1-2, is as follows: EPEVTQTPSHQVTQMGQEVILRCVPISNHLYFYWYRQILGQKVEFLVSFYNNEISEKSEIFDDQFSVERPDGSNFTLKIRSTKLEDSAMYFCASNYRTGGYGGYTFGSGTRLTVV.

The chain links TRBV19 to TRBJ2-5; TRBD1 matches 8 bases. This CDR3 is 15 amino acids long. After removal of 3 bases from V and 4 bases from J, the junction contained 7 bases not matched to a gene. CDR1 and CDR2 (germline): LNHDA, SQIVND (reference sequence). CDR3 sequence (DNA): TGTGCCAGTAGTATTATGCAGGGGGCTCTAGAGACCCAGTACTTC. Amino acids: CASSIMQGALETQYF.

The sample holds one count of this clone. The chain joins TRBV7-2 to TRBJ2-3, with unresolved D. This CDR3 contains 13 residues. With 4 bases removed from V and 7 bases from J, the gap between germline ends came to 12 bases. Germline CDR1 is SGHTA and CDR2 is FQGNSA. The CDR3 region has the DNA TGTGCCAGCAGCTCCGGGTGGCCGAATACGCAGTATTTT. Translating gives CASSSGWPNTQYF.

CDR3 DNA sequence: TGTGCCAGCAGCTTGGGAGGGACACTTAAAAACATTCAGTACTTC. Amino acid sequence: CASSLGGTLKNIQYF. This chain joins TRBV5-8 and TRBJ2-4; possible D gene TRBD1, 6 bases. Trimming shortened V by 0 bases and J by 4 bases, and 11 bases separated the two germline ends. The CDR3 is 15 amino acids. CDR1 is SGHTS and CDR2 is YDEGEE in the germline V gene.

The rearrangement uses TRBV18 and TRBJ1-2; D may be TRBD1 (5 bases). CDR3 length: 17 amino acids. CDR1 is KGHSH and CDR2 is LQKENI in the germline V gene. Trimming removed 3 bases from V and 7 bases from J, with 24 bases in between. CDR3 coding DNA: TGTGCCAGCTCACCTCGGGCCGACGGGGGGGTTTTCGGTGGCTACACCTTC. Encoded protein: CASSPRADGGVFGGYTF.

The CDR3 region has the DNA TGCGCCAGCAGCCAAGGCGGCAGGGGAATTTCGGACACTGAAGCTTTCTTT. This sequence encodes CASSQGGRGISDTEAFF. The rearrangement uses TRBV4-1 and TRBJ1-1, with D possibly being TRBD1 (6 bases). V was shortened by 1 base and J by 3 bases, with 18 bases between the two germline ends. The CDR3 has 17 amino acids. Germline-derived CDR1 and CDR2 are MGHRA and YSYEKL.

V and J are TRBV6-2 or TRBV6-3 and TRBJ1-1, with D perhaps matching TRBD1 (5 bases). The V gene's germline CDR1 is MNHEY and CDR2 SVGEGT. Trimming left V 2 bases short and J 0 bases short, with 13 bases between. The CDR3 runs 16 residues. In DNA, the CDR3 is TGTGCCAGCAGTTACGCAGGGCGGCTTATGAACACTGAAGCTTTCTTT. Its protein product is CASSYAGRLMNTEAFF.

The chain combines TRBV3-1 (or the pseudogene TRBV3-2) with TRBJ1-5; D gene ambiguous. The CDR3 covers 13 residues. Trimming stripped 4 bases from V and 7 bases from J, with 11 bases between. Germline V gene sequence: CDR1 LGHDT, CDR2 YNNKEL (reference sequence). This CDR3 is CASSPRSGQPQHF. Here the CDR3 DNA reads TGTGCCAGCAGCCCTCGAAGCGGACAGCCCCAGCATTTT.

The genes are TRBV4-1 and TRBJ2-3, with 11 bases identical to TRBD1. Germline CDR1 is MGHRA and CDR2 is YSYEKL. The CDR3 spans 16 residues. Losses at the gene ends were 5 bases for V and 2 bases for J; bases not matched to a gene: 6. For the CDR3, the DNA is TGCGCCAGCAGCGGCCGGACAGGGGGCTTCACAGATACGCAGTATTTT. This gives the protein CASSGRTGGFTDTQYF.